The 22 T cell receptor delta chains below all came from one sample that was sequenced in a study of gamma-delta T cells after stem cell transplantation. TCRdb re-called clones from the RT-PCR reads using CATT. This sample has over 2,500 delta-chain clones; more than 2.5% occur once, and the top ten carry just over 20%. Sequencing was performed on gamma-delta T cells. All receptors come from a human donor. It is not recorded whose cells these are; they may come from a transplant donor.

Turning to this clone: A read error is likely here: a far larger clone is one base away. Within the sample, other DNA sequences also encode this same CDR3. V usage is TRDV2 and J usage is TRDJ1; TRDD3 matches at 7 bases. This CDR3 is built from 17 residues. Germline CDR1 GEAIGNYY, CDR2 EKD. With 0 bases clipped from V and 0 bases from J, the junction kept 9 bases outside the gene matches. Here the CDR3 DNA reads TGTGCCTGTGACACCGTCCGAGCCCTGGGGGACACCGATAAACTCATCTTT. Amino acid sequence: CACDTVRALGDTDKLIF.

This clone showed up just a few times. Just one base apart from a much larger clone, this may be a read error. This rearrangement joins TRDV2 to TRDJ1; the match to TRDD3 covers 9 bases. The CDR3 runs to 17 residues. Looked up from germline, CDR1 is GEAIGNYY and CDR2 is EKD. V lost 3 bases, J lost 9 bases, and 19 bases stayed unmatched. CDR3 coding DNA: TGTGCCTGTGACCGAATGGGGGATAAGTTAGAAGCTAAAGAACTCATCTTT. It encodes CACDRMGDKLEAKELIF.

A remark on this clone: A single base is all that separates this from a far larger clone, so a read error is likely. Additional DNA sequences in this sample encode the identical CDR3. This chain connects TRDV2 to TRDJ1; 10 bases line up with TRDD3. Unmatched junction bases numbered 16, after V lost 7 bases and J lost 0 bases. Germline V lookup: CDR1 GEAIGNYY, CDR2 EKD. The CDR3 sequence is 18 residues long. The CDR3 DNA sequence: TGTGCCTGCGACTCCTTGCTGGGGGATATGCCCGACACCGATAAACTCATCTTT. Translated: CACDSLLGDMPDTDKLIF.

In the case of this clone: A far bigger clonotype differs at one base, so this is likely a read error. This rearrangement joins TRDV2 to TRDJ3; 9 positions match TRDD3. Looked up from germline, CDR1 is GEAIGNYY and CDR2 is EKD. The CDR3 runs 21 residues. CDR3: CACDTGWGGGYSSWGTRQMFF. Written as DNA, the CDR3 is TGTGCCTGTGACACCGGCTGGGGTGGGGGATATAGCTCCTGGGGCACCCGACAGATGTTTTTC.

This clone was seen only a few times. The CDR3: CACDFTGGTDKLIF. The CDR3 nucleotides are TGTGCCTGTGACTTTACTGGGGGAACCGATAAACTCATCTTT. The chain couples TRDV2 to TRDJ1, with TRDD3 matching over 9 bases. The CDR3 is made up of 14 amino acids. The V gene's germline CDR1 is GEAIGNYY and CDR2 EKD. With V trimmed by 3 bases and J by 2 bases, 3 bases remained unmatched.

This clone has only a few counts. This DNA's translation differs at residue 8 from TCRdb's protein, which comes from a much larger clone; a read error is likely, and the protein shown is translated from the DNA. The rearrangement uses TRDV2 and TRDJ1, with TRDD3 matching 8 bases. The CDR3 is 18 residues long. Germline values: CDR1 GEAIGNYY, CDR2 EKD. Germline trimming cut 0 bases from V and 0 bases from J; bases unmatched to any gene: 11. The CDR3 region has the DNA TGTGCCTGTGACACCGTATCTGAGGGATACGGGGACACCGATAAACTCATCTTT. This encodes CACDTVSEGYGDTDKLIF.

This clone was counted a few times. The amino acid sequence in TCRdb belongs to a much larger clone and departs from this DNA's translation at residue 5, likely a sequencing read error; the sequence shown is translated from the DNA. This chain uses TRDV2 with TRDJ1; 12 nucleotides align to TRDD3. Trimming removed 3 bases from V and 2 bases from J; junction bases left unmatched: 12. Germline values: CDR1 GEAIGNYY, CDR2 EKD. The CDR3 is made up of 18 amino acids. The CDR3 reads CACDSLAPGGYGTDKLIF. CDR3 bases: TGTGCCTGTGACTCCCTAGCCCCTGGGGGATACGGGACCGATAAACTCATCTTT.

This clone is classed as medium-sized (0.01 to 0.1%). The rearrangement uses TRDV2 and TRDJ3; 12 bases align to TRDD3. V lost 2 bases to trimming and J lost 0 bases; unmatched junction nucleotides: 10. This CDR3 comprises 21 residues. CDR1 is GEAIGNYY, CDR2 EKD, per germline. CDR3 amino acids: CACDNVLGDTKSSWDTRQMFF. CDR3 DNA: TGTGCCTGTGACAACGTACTGGGGGATACCAAGAGCTCCTGGGACACCCGACAGATGTTTTTC.

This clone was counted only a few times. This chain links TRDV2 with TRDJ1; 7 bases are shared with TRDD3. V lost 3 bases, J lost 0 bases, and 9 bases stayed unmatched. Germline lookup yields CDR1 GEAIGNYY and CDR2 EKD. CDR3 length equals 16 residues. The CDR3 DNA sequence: TGTGCCTGTGACCGGCTGGGGGCTCAGTACACCGATAAACTCATCTTT. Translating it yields CACDRLGAQYTDKLIF.

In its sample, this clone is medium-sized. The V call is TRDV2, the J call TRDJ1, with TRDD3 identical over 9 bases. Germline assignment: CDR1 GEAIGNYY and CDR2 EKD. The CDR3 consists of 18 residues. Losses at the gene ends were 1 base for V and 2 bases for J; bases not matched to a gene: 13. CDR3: CACDTLGDTWYRTDKLIF. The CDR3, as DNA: TGTGCCTGTGACACTCTTGGGGATACGTGGTATAGGACCGATAAACTCATCTTT.

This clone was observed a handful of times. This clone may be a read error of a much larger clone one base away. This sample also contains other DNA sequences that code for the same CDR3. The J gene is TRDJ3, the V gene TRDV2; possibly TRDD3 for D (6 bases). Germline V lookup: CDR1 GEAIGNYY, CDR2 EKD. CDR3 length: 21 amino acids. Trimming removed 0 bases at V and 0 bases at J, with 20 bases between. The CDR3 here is CACDTVRPGEISSWDTRQMFF. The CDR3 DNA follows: TGTGCCTGTGACACCGTACGGCCGGGGGAGATCAGCTCCTGGGACACCCGACAGATGTTTTTC.

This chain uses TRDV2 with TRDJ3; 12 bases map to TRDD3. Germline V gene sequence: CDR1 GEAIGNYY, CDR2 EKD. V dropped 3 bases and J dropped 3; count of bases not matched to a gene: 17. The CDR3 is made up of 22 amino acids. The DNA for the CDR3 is TGTGCCTGTGACTCAATGAGGAGTGTACTGGGGGATACAAACTGGGACACCCGACAGATGTTTTTC. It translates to CACDSMRSVLGDTNWDTRQMFF.

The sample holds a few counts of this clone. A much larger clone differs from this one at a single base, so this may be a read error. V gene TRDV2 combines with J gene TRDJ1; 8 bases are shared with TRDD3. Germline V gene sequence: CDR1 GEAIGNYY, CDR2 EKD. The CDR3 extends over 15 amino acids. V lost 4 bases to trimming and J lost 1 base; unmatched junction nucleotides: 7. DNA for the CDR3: TGTGCCTGTGAACCACTGGGGGCCCTCACCGATAAACTCATCTTT. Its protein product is CACEPLGALTDKLIF.

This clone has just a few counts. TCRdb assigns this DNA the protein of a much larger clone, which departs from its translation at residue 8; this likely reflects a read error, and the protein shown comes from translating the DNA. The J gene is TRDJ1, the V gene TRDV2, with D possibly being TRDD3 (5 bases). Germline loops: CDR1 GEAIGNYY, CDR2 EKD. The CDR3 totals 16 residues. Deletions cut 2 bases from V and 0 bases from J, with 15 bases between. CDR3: CACDKLGNTNTDKLIF. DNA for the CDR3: TGTGCCTGTGACAAGTTGGGGAATACGAACACCGATAAACTCATCTTT.

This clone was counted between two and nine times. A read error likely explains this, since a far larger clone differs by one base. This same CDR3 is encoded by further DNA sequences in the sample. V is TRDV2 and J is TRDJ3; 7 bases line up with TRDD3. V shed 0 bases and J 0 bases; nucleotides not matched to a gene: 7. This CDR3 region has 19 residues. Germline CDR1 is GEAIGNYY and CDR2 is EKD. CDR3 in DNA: TGTGCCTGTGACACCGTGGGGGACACACTCTCCTGGGACACCCGACAGATGTTTTTC. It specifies CACDTVGDTLSWDTRQMFF.

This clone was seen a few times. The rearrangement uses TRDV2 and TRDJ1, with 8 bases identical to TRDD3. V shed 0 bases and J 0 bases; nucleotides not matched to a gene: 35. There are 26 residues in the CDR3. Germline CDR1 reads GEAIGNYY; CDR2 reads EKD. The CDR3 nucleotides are TGTGCCTGTGACACCGAGTTTACACGGAATGCTAGAGTTGGGGATACTCCACCCCTGTACACCGATAAACTCATCTTT. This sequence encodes CACDTEFTRNARVGDTPPLYTDKLIF.

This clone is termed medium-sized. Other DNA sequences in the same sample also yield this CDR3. This chain's CDR3 is CACDTLLGDRRYTDKLIF. CDR3 coding DNA: TGTGCCTGTGACACCTTACTGGGGGATAGGCGATACACCGATAAACTCATCTTT. V and J are TRDV2 and TRDJ1, with 11 bases lining up with TRDD3. There are 18 residues in the CDR3. Trimming removed 0 bases from V and 0 bases from J; junction bases left unmatched: 8. Germline V lookup: CDR1 GEAIGNYY, CDR2 EKD.

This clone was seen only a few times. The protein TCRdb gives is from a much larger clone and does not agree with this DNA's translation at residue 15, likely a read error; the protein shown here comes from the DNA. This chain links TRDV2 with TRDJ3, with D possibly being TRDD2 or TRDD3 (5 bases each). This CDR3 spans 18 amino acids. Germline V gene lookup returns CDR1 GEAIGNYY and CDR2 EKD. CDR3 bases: TGTGCCTGTGACACCGGTACTCCTAGCTCCTGGGACACCCGAGAGATGTTTTTC. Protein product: CACDTGTPSSWDTREMFF.

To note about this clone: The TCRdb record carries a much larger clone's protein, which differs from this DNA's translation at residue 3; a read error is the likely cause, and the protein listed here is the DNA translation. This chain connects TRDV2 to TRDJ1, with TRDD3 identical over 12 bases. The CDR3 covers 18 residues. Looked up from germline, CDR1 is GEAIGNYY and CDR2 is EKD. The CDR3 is CARDTLAPGGYGTDKLIF. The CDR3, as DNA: TGTGCCCGTGACACCCTAGCCCCTGGGGGATACGGGACCGATAAACTCATCTTT.

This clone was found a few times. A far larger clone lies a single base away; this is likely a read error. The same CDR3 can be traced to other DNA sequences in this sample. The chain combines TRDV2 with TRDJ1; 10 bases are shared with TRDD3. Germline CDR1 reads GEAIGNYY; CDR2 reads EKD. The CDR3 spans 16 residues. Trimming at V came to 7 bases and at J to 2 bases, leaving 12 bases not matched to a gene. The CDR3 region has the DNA TGTGCCTGCGACTTTACTGGGGGATCCCGAACCGATAAACTCATCTTT. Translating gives CACDFTGGSRTDKLIF.

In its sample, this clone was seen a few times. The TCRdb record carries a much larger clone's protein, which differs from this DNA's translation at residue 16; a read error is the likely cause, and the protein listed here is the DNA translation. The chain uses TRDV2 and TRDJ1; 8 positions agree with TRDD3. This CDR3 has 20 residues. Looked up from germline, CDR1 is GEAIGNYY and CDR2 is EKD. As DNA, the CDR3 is TGTGCCTGTCTCTCCTTACTGGGGGGTACAAACCTATCCTACACCGGTAAACTCATCTTT. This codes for CACLSLLGGTNLSYTGKLIF.

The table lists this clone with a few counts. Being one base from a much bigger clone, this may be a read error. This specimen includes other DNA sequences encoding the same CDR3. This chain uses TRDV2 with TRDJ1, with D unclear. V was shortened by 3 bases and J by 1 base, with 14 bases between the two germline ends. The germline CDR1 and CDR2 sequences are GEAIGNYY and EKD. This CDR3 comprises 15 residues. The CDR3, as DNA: TGTGCCTGTGACTCTATCGCACCGAGCACCGATAAACTCATCTTT. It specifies CACDSIAPSTDKLIF.